A single sample gave rise to the 8 T cell receptor beta chains below, sequenced in a study of cytomegalovirus exposure and HLA in healthy donors. Researchers ran the PCR with 60 Vbeta and 13 Jbeta primers. Profiling relied on immunoSEQ multiplex PCR, and the TCRdb table lists in-frame clones only, not all of them. The sample lists 150,000 to 200,000 clones; roughly 78% were seen once. Sequences were obtained from PBMCs. The source of these receptors is a man aged 35 to 55 in good health and CMV-seropositive.

This clone has more than one count but fewer than ten. This chain joins TRBV7-3 and TRBJ1-5, with a possible D match to TRBD1 (5 bases). In germline, CDR1 is SGHTA, CDR2 FQGTGA. V shed 5 bases and J shed 4 bases, with 9 bases lying between them. The CDR3 covers 13 residues. The CDR3, as DNA: TGTGCCAGCAGCCGGACACCGAATCAGCCCCAGCATTTT. This sequence encodes CASSRTPNQPQHF.

This clone showed up just once. J is TRBJ2-3 and V is TRBV19; 10 bases map to TRBD1. The CDR3 loop spans 15 amino acids. Looked up from germline, CDR1 is LNHDA and CDR2 is SQIVND (reference sequence). Trimming cost V 1 base and J 5 bases; bases outside gene matches: 3. CDR3 loop: CASSIGTGGIDTQYF. The CDR3 DNA is TGTGCCAGTAGTATAGGGACAGGGGGGATAGATACGCAGTATTTT.

In this sample, this clone turned up a few times. The V gene is TRBV18, the J gene TRBJ1-5; D is perhaps TRBD1 (5 bases). The CDR3 is made up of 15 amino acids. CDR1 and CDR2 (germline): KGHSH, LQKENI. V lost 3 bases, J lost 0 bases, and 9 bases lay in between. The DNA for the CDR3 is TGTGCCAGCTCACCCCGTAGGGGTAGCAATCAGCCCCAGCATTTT. Its protein product is CASSPRRGSNQPQHF. Variable domain in full (rest from reference TRBV18 and TRBJ1-5): NAGVMQNPRHLVRRRGQEARLRCSPMKGHSHVYWYRQLPEEGLKFMVYLQKENIIDESGMPKERFSAEFPKEGPSILRIQQVVRGDSAAYFCASSPRRGSNQPQHFGDGTRLSIL.

As concerns this clone: Within the sample, other DNA sequences also encode this same CDR3. The chain has TRBV2 and TRBJ2-3; TRBD1 is a possible D gene (6 bases). Per the germline V gene, CDR1 is SNHLY and CDR2 is FYNNEI. V gave up 7 bases and J gave up 7 bases, with 15 bases separating them. The CDR3 has 13 residues. CDR3: CASTQGLSNTQYF. The DNA for the CDR3 is TGTGCCAGCACCCAGGGGCTTTCTAATACGCAGTATTTT.

The chain uses TRBV19 and TRBJ2-1; 9 bases match TRBD2. CDR1 is LNHDA and CDR2 is SQIVND in the germline V gene (reference sequence). This CDR3 comprises 15 residues. V gave up 5 bases and J gave up 6 bases; unmatched junction bases: 8. CDR3 coding DNA: TGTGCCAGTAGTCGCGGGGGGGCTAGGGCCAATGAGCAGTTCTTC. Translated, it gives CASSRGGARANEQFF. Filled out from reference TRBV19 and TRBJ2-1, the complete variable domain reads DGGITQSPKYLFRKEGQNVTLSCEQNLNHDAMYWYRQDPGQGLRLIYYSQIVNDFQKGDIAEGYSVSREKKESFPLTVTSAQKNPTAFYLCASSRGGARANEQFFGPGTRLTVL.

This clone was counted only a few times. The gene calls are TRBV29-1 and TRBJ2-7; TRBD1 aligns across 11 bases. CDR3 length: 13 residues. Germline CDR1 SQVTM, CDR2 ANQGSEA. With 6 bases clipped from V and 5 bases from J, the junction kept 6 bases outside the gene matches. The CDR3 nucleotides read TGCAGCGTCGCGGGACAGGGGGTTAACGAGCAGTACTTC. Residues: CSVAGQGVNEQYF.

This clone showed up just a few times. This sequence joins TRBV6-6 and TRBJ1-5; TRBD1 agrees at 7 bases. In germline, CDR1 is MNHNY, CDR2 SVGAGI (reference sequence). The ends lost 6 bases at V and 4 bases at J; junction bases unmatched: 6. The CDR3 totals 14 residues. CDR3 region: CASSPGTANQPQHF. The CDR3 DNA reads TGTGCCAGCAGCCCCGGGACAGCGAATCAGCCCCAGCATTTT.

This clone was detected a few times. The DNA of the CDR3 is TGCGCCAGCAGCGTGACAGGTGCTAACTATGGCTACACCTTC. Translated, it gives CASSVTGANYGYTF. This chain uses TRBV5-1 with TRBJ1-2, with TRBD1 as a possible D gene (6 bases). V shed 4 bases and J shed 0 bases, with 10 bases lying between them. The CDR3 contains 14 residues. CDR1 is SGHRS, CDR2 YFSETQ, per germline.